The rows below give T cell receptor beta chains drawn from one sample of a study of vaccination and CD4 T cells after COVID-19. Which antigens these TCRs recognize remains unknown. In TCRdb, the PCR reads were re-called with MiXCR into one record per CDR3 protein. The repertoire has tens of thousands of distinct CDR3 sequences, 25% to 35% of them found once; the top ten carry less than 9%. This sample comprised CD4+ T cells from blood, cultured in vitro, obtained about 7 months after SARS-CoV-2 vaccination. The receptor source for this set is a human donor who had recovered from COVID-19. Both conserved end residues are trimmed from each CDR3.

12 TRBV18 ASSPTTRSYEQY
12 TRBV20-1 SASKTDENQPQH
11 TRBV20-1 SATHYSKETQY
14 TRBV7-2 ASSSSGFLTSGEQY
12 TRBV27 ASSNRGLTDTQY
13 TRBV20-1 SAGTSGVSTDTQY
12 TRBV20-1 SADDRGHSNEQY
10 TRBV6-2/TRBV6-3 ASSLGSNEQF
11 TRBV20-1 SATDNPNTEAF
11 TRBV6-1 ASRLRQGYEQY
13 TRBV7-2 ASSLVVGSGDTQY
11 TRBV20-1 SARKDKNTEAF
13 TRBV20-1 SARRGRGTGDTQY
11 TRBV7-6 ASSVTPQETQY
12 TRBV7-2 ASSLTEGLYEQY
11 TRBV7-3 ASKNQGGTEAF
14 TRBV6-1 ASSPRLGKSRETQY
14 TRBV18 ASSPPNYRGMNGYT
14 TRBV24-1 ATSDSQAYTYNEQF
11 TRBV7-3 ASSLEREETQY
11 TRBV6-1 ASSRGQGKTQY
12 TRBV20-1 SASPGQGAYEQY
13 TRBV7-8 ASSPGRGRDTEAF
13 TRBV6-1 ASRPTSGRYNEQF
14 TRBV10-3 AISESSGRAYNEQF
13 TRBV7-6 ASSSDLGPHGELF
12 TRBV20-1 SARDETGAYEQY
10 TRBV20-1 SARTGTDTQY
14 TRBV28 ASSSHASGLKETQY
10 TRBV10-3 AIGTKAYEQY
12 TRBV20-1 SAAPGLDTGELF